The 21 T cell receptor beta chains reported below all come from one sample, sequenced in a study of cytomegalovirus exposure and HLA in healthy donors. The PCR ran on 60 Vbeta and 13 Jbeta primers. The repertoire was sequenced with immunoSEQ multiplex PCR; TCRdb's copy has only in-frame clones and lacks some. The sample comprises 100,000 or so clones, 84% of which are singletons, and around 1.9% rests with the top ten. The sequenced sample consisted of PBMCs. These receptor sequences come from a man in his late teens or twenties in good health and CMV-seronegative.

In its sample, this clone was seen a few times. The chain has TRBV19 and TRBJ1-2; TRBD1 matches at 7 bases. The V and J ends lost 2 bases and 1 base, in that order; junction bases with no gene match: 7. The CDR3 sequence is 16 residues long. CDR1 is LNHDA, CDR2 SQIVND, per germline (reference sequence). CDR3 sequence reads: CASSIFPGQYNYGYTF. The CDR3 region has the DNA TGTGCCAGTAGTATATTCCCGGGACAGTATAACTATGGCTACACCTTC.

This CDR3 reads CASSQDFQAVGGYTF. Here the CDR3 DNA reads TGTGCCAGCAGCCAAGATTTCCAGGCTGTCGGAGGCTACACCTTC. V usage is TRBV4-2 and J usage is TRBJ1-2; D gene ambiguous. The germline V gene has CDR1 LGHNA and CDR2 YNFKEQ. The CDR3 consists of 15 residues. Trimming stripped 0 bases from V and 8 bases from J, with 16 bases between.

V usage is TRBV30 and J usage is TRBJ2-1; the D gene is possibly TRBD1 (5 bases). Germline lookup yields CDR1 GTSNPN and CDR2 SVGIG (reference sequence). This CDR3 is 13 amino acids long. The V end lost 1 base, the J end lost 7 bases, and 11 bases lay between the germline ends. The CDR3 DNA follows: TGTGCCTGGAGTGAGGATCAGGGTAATGAGCAGTTCTTC. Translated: CAWSEDQGNEQFF. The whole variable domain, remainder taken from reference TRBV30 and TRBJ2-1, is SQTIHQWPATLVQPVGSPLSLECTVEGTSNPNLYWYRQAAGRGLQLLFYSVGIGQISSEVPQNLSASRPQDRQFILSSKKLLLSDSGFYLCAWSEDQGNEQFFGPGTRLTVL.

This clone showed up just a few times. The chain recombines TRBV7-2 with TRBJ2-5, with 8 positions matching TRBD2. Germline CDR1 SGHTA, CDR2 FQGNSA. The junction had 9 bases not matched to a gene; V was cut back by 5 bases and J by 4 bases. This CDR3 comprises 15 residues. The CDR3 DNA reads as TGTGCCAGCAGCCTAGGCGGGAGGACCCCAGAGACCCAGTACTTC. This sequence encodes CASSLGGRTPETQYF.

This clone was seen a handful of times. The CDR3 reads CATVSGANVLTF. CDR3 nucleotides: TGTGCCACAGTATCTGGGGCCAACGTCCTGACTTTC. The chain is built from TRBV6-5 and TRBJ2-6; D is uncertain. V was clipped by 10 bases and J by 1 base, with 5 bases between them. This CDR3 has 12 amino acids. Per germline, CDR1 MNHEY and CDR2 SVGAGI.

CDR3 nucleotide sequence: TGTGCCAGCACTGATTGGGGACAGGGGGACACCGGGGAGCTGTTTTTT. It encodes CASTDWGQGDTGELFF. This chain uses TRBV2 with TRBJ2-2, with TRBD1 matching 11 bases. Germline lookup yields CDR1 SNHLY and CDR2 FYNNEI. Trimming took 7 bases from V and 3 from J; bases not matched to a gene: 7. The CDR3 covers 16 residues.

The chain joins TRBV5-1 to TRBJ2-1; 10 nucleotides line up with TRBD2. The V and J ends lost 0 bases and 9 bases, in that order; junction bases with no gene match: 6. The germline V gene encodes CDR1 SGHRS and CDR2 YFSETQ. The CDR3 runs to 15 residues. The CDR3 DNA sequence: TGCGCCAGCAGCTTGGAGGCTAGCGGGGGCGGTGAGCAGTTCTTC. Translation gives CASSLEASGGGEQFF.

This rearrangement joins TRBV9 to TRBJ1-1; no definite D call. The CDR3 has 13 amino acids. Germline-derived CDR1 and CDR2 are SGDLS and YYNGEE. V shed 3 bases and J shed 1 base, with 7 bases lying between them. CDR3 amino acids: CASSALSNTEAFF. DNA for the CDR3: TGTGCCAGCAGCGCTCTGTCGAACACTGAAGCTTTCTTT.

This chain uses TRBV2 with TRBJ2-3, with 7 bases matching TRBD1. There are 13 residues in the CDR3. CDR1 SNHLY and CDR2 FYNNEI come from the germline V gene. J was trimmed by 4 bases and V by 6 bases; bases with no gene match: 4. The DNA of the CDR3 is TGTGCCAGCAGGACAGGGACGGCAGATACGCAGTATTTT. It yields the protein CASRTGTADTQYF. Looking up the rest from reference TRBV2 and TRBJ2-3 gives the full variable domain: EPEVTQTPSHQVTQMGQEVILRCVPISNHLYFYWYRQILGQKVEFLVSFYNNEISEKSEIFDDQFSVERPDGSNFTLKIRSTKLEDSAMYFCASRTGTADTQYFGPGTRLTVL.

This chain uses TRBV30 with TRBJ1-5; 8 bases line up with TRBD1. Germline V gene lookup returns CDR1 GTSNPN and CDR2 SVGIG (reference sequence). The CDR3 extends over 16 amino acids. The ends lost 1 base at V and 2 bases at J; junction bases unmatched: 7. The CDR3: CAWSGKLDRGNQPQHF. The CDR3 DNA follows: TGTGCCTGGAGTGGAAAGCTGGACAGGGGCAATCAGCCCCAGCATTTT.

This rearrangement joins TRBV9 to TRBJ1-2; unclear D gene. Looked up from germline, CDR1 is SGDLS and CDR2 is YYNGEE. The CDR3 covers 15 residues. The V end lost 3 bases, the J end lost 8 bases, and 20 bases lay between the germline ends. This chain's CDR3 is CASSAQGRGSGGYTF. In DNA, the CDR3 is TGTGCCAGCAGCGCCCAAGGGAGAGGTTCCGGGGGCTACACCTTC.

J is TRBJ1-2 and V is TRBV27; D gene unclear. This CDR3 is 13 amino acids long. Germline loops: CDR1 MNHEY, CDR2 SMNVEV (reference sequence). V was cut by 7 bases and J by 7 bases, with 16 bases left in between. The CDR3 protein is CASTPTLTGGYTF. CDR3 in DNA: TGTGCCAGCACCCCCACCCTAACGGGTGGCTACACCTTC.

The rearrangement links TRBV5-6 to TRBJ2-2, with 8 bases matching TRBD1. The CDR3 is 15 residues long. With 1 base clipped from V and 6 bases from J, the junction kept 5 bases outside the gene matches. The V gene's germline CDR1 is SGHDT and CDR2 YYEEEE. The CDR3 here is CASSLFQGAAGELFF. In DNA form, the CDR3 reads TGTGCCAGCAGCTTGTTTCAGGGGGCAGCCGGGGAGCTGTTTTTT.

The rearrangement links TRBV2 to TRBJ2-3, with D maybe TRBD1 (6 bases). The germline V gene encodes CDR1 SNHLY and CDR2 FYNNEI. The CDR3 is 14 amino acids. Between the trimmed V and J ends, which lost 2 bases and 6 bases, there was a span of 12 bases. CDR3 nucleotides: TGTGCCAGCAGTGAAAGCAGGGGTTCGGATACGCAGTATTTT. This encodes CASSESRGSDTQYF.

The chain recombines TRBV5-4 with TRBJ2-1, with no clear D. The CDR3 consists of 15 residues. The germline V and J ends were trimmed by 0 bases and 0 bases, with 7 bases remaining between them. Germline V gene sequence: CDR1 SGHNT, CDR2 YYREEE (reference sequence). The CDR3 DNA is TGTGCCAGCAGCTTGGGCGGTAGCTCCTACAATGAGCAGTTCTTC. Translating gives CASSLGGSSYNEQFF.

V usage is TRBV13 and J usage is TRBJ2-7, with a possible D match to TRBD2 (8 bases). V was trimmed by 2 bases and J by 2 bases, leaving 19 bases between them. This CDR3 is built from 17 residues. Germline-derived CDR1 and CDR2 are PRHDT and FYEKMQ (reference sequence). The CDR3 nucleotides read TGTGCCAGCAGCTTAAGGGGGGACAGCGGGGGCCCCTACGAGCAGTACTTC. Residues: CASSLRGDSGGPYEQYF.

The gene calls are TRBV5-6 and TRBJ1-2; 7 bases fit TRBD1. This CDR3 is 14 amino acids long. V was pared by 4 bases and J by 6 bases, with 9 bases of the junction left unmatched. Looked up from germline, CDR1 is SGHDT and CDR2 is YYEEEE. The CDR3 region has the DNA TGTGCCAGCAGCCCCAGGAGGGGGCGTGATGGCTACACCTTC. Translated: CASSPRRGRDGYTF. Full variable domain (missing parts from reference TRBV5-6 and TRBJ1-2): DAGVTQSPTHLIKTRGQQVTLRCSPKSGHDTVSWYQQALGQGPQFIFQYYEEEERQRGNFPDRFSGHQFPNYSSELNVNALLLGDSALYLCASSPRRGRDGYTFGSGTRLTVV.

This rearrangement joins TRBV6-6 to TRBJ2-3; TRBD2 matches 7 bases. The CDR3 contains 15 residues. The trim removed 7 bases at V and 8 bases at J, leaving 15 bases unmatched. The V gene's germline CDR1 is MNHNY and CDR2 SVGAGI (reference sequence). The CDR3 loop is CASTPGASGLSTQYF. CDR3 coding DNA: TGTGCCAGCACCCCTGGGGCTAGCGGACTCAGTACGCAGTATTTT.

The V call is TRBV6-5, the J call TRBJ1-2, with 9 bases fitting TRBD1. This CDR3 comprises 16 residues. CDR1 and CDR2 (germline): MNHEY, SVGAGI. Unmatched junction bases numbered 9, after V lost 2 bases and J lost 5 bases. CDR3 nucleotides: TGTGCCAGCAGTTACGCCCTGGGACAGGGTGGTTATGGCTACACCTTC. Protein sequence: CASSYALGQGGYGYTF.

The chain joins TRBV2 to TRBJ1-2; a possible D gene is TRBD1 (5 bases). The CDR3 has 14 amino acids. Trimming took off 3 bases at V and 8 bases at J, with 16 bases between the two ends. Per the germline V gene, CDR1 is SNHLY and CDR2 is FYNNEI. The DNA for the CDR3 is TGTGCCAGCAGTGATGACAGCCGGTTCTTAGGCTACACCTTC. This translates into CASSDDSRFLGYTF.

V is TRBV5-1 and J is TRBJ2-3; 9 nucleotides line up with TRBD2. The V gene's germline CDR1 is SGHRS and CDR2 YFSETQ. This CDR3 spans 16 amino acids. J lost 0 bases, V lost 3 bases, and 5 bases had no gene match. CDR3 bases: TGCGCCAGCAGCTCTCGCGGGAGGGCTAGCACAGATACGCAGTATTTT. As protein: CASSSRGRASTDTQYF.